The clone carrying this T cell receptor (beta chain) was detected ten times or more. Its target is not known. A J-beta primer mix and a sample-barcoded 5' primer were used in a second PCR of roughly 6 to 11 cycles. TCRdb analysed the 5' RACE reads with MiXCR anew, one entry per CDR3 protein. The data show about 590,000 distinct CDR3 sequences, 25% to 35% seen once. These data come from a study of blood T cells in healthy people across ages. Study summary: Template switching picked up about one barcoded beta molecule for each two T cells.

All donors came from Russia, were Caucasian and healthy, and spanned ages about 6 to 90. No fewer than 5.5 micrograms of total RNA were isolated from every sample. Study-wide results and limits: Significant beta diversity loss was already apparent by age roughly 38, declining roughly linearly.

The CDR3 loop spans 13 amino acids. CDR1 is SGHNT, CDR2 YYREEE, per germline (reference sequence). With 5 bases clipped from V and 5 bases from J, the junction kept 6 bases outside the gene matches. This chain joins TRBV5-4 and TRBJ1-2; the match to TRBD1 covers 7 bases. Sequencing was performed on blood. This clonotype originated in an elderly woman in good health. CDR3 DNA sequence: TGTGCCAGCAGGGATGGACAGGAGTATGGCTACACCTTC. The encoded protein is CASRDGQEYGYTF.